The clone carrying this T cell receptor (beta chain) was observed a handful of times. Other DNA sequences in the same sample also yield this CDR3. This sample was taken from a study of shared clonotypes between healthy human individuals. Each subset's genomic DNA was shared equally among a number of immunoSEQ plates. TCRdb keeps only in-frame clones here, not all; method: immunoSEQ multiplex PCR. The sample lists 950,000 to 1,300,000 clones, approximately 70% occurring once. The CDR3 extends over 13 amino acids. V lost 3 bases and J lost 5, with 7 bases in between. Per germline, CDR1 MDHEN and CDR2 SYDVKM.

This receptor was taken from a man in his late teens or twenties in good health. Sequencing was performed on memory CD4+ T cells sorted from blood. Subset described: CD45RA-negative fraction. The genes are TRBV28 and TRBJ2-2, with a possible D match to TRBD2 (6 bases). The CDR3 spells CASSFRGTGELFF. CDR3 DNA: TGTGCCAGCAGTTTCCGGGGGACCGGGGAGCTGTTTTTT.